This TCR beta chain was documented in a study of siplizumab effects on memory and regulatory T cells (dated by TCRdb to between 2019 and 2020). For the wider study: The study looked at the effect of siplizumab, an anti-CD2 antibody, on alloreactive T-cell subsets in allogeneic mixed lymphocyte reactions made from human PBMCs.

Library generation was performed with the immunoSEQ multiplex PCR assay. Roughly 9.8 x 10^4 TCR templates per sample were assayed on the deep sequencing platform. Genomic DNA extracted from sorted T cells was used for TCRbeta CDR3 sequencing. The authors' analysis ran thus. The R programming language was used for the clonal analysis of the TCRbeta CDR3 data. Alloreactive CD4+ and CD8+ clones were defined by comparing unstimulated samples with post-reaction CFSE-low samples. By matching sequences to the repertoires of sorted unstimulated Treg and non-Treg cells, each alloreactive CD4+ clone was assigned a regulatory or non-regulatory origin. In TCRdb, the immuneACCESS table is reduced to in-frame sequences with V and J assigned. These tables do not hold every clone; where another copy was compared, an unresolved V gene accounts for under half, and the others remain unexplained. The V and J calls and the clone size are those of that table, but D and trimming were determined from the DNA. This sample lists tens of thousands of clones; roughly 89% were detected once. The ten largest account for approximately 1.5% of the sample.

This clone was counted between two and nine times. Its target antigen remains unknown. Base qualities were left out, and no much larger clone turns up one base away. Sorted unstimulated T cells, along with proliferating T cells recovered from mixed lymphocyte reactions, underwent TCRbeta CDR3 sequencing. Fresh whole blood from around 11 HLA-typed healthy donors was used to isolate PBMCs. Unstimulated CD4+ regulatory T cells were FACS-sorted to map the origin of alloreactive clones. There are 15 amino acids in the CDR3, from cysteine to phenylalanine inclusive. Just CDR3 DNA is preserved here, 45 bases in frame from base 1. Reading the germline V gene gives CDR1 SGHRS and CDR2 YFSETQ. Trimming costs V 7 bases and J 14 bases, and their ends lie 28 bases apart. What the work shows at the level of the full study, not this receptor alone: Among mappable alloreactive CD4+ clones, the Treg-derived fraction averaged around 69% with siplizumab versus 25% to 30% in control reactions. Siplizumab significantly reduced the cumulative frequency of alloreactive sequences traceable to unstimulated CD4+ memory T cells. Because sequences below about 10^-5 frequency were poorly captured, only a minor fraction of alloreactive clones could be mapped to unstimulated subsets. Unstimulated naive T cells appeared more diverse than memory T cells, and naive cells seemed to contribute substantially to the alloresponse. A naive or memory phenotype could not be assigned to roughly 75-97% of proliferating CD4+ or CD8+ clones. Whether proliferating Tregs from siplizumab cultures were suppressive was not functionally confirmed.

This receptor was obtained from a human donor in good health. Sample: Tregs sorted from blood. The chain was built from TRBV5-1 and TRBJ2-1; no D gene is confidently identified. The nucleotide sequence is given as TGCGCCAGCGACTTTAACCCTGGCGACCGCTACCCGGAGTTCTTC. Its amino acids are CASDFNPGDRYPEFF.